These T cell receptor beta chains were read from a single sample in a study of blood T cell repertoires in COVID-19. Generated by immunoSEQ multiplex PCR, the TCRdb table keeps only in-frame clones and is missing some. The sample includes around 80,000 clones, roughly four fifths of them seen just once. What was sequenced was peripheral blood. The receptors were sampled from a human donor in a cohort sampled during active COVID-19. CDR3s include the opening cysteine and the closing phenylalanine or tryptophan. A D gene is named only where the DNA matches it firmly. Part of the rows lack a size; the others show once, few, many or a class for expanded clones.

J,size,V,D,CDR3,DNA
TRBJ2-5,.,TRBV19,TRBD1,CASPRTGESETQYF,TGTGCCAGTCCCCGGACAGGGGAGAGCGAGACCCAGTACTTC
TRBJ1-5,.,TRBV19,TRBD1,CASRPGQGHQPQHF,TGTGCCAGTAGACCGGGACAGGGACATCAGCCCCAGCATTTT
TRBJ1-2,.,TRBV5-1,TRBD1,CASSIGQGLDGYTF,TGCGCCAGCAGCATCGGACAGGGGTTAGATGGCTACACCTTC
TRBJ2-5,.,TRBV9,TRBD2,CASSPGTSGTLQETQYF,TGTGCCAGCAGCCCAGGGACTAGCGGGACCCTCCAAGAGACCCAGTACTTC
TRBJ1-2,many,TRBV5-1,.,CASSLGQALANYGYTF,TGCGCCAGCAGCTTGGGACAGGCCTTAGCTAACTATGGCTACACCTTC
TRBJ1-1,.,TRBV27,.,CASSSLQGFVTEAFF,TGTGCCAGCAGTTCCCTACAGGGATTCGTCACTGAAGCTTTCTTT
TRBJ1-5,.,TRBV13,.,CASSLYRGNQPQHF,TGTGCCAGCAGCTTATACAGGGGCAATCAGCCCCAGCATTTT
TRBJ2-5,.,TRBV9,TRBD2,CASSAVGTSFRETQYF,TGTGCCAGCAGCGCCGTAGGGACTAGCTTTCGGGAGACCCAGTACTTC
TRBJ2-5,.,TRBV19,.,CASSIDPSQETQYF,TGTGCCAGTAGTATAGATCCCAGTCAAGAGACCCAGTACTTC
TRBJ2-3,.,TRBV19,.,CASSGTSHPSTDTQYF,TGTGCCTCCTCCGGGACTTCCCACCCTAGCACAGATACGCAGTATTTT
TRBJ1-3,.,TRBV3-1/TRBV3-2,TRBD1,CASSLSQGAGNTIYF,TGTGCCAGCAGCCTATCACAGGGGGCAGGAAACACCATATATTTT
TRBJ2-3,.,TRBV4-2,.,CASSQAGRIDTQYF,TGTGCCAGCAGCCAAGCGGGAAGGATAGATACGCAGTATTTT
TRBJ2-1,.,TRBV18,TRBD2,CASSPRLAGLYNEQFF,TGTGCCAGCTCACCGAGACTAGCGGGGCTCTACAATGAGCAGTTCTTC
TRBJ2-2,once,TRBV10-3,.,CAISGTALLNTGELFF,TGTGCCATCAGTGGGACAGCCCTTTTGAACACCGGGGAGCTGTTTTTT
TRBJ1-2,few,TRBV6-4,.,CASSPSQAHYGYTF,TGTGCCAGCAGCCCATCACAGGCACACTATGGCTACACCTTC
TRBJ2-7,.,TRBV30,TRBD1,CAWSGTLGGQGLSSEQYF,TGTGCCTGGAGTGGGACCCTGGGCGGACAGGGTCTCTCCTCCGAGCAGTACTTC
TRBJ1-3,.,TRBV30,.,CAWSAWTSSSGNTIYF,TGTGCCTGGAGTGCATGGACTTCTTCCTCTGGAAACACCATATATTTT
TRBJ2-1,.,TRBV7-3,TRBD1,CASSLRGQLTYNEQFF,TGTGCCAGCAGCTTAAGGGGACAGCTAACATACAATGAGCAGTTCTTC
TRBJ1-5,.,TRBV19,TRBD1,CASSIDRDQPQHF,TGTGCCAGTAGTATTGACAGGGATCAGCCCCAGCATTTT
TRBJ1-1,.,TRBV7-2,.,CASSLESRGTEAFF,TGTGCCAGCAGCTTAGAATCCCGAGGGACTGAAGCTTTCTTT
TRBJ2-5,.,TRBV5-1,.,CASSKTAPQETQYF,TGCGCCAGCAGCAAGACAGCGCCCCAAGAGACCCAGTACTTC
TRBJ2-3,.,TRBV6-5,.,CASSQGGGTDTQYF,TGTGCCAGCAGCCAAGGAGGAGGCACAGATACGCAGTATTTT
TRBJ2-1,.,TRBV6-5,TRBD2,CASRRGGWNEQFF,TGTGCCAGCAGACGGGGGGGTTGGAATGAGCAGTTCTTC
TRBJ2-3,.,TRBV7-2,TRBD2,CASSSRESGGSLWTQYF,TGTGCCAGCAGCTCCAGGGAGAGCGGGGGGTCCCTTTGGACGCAGTATTTT
TRBJ2-3,.,TRBV5-1,TRBD2,CASSLGTSGRKGTDTQYF,TGCGCCAGCAGCCTCGGGACTAGCGGGAGAAAAGGCACAGATACGCAGTATTTT
TRBJ1-5,.,TRBV6-6,.,CASSREGQPQHF,TGTGCCAGCAGTCGTGAGGGTCAGCCCCAGCATTTT
TRBJ2-7,few,TRBV19,TRBD2,CATHAGGPFYEQYF,TGTGCCACCCACGCGGGGGGGCCCTTTTACGAGCAGTACTTC
TRBJ2-3,.,TRBV4-2,TRBD2,CASSQERGLGVAGGPDTQYF,TGTGCCAGCAGCCAAGAGAGGGGCCTTGGGGTAGCGGGAGGGCCAGATACGCAGTATTTT
TRBJ2-2,.,TRBV24-1,.,CATSGQVGGAGELFF,TGTGCCACCAGTGGACAGGTGGGGGGGGCCGGGGAGCTGTTTTTT
TRBJ2-7,.,TRBV7-8,TRBD1,CASSFSGQGYHEQYF,TGTGCCAGCAGCTTTTCGGGACAGGGATACCACGAGCAGTACTTC
TRBJ2-3,.,TRBV5-4,.,CASSQRASTDTQYF,TGTGCCAGCAGCCAGCGGGCTAGCACAGATACGCAGTATTTT
TRBJ1-6,.,TRBV4-1,TRBD1,CASSQEGQGNSPLHF,TGCGCCAGCAGCCAAGAGGGACAGGGTAATTCACCCCTCCACTTT
TRBJ1-1,.,TRBV3-1/TRBV3-2,TRBD1,CASSFQGGNTEAFF,TGTGCCAGCAGCTTTCAAGGGGGCAACACTGAAGCTTTCTTT
TRBJ2-6,.,TRBV9,.,CASSANRAPYSGANVLTF,TGTGCCAGCAGCGCCAACAGGGCCCCCTACTCTGGGGCCAACGTCCTGACTTTC
TRBJ2-5,.,TRBV19,TRBD2,CASSTGTSGGAWETQYF,TGTGCCAGTAGCACCGGGACTAGCGGGGGGGCCTGGGAGACCCAGTACTTC
TRBJ2-5,.,TRBV28,TRBD2,CASSPPRSGGAETQYF,TGTGCCAGCAGCCCACCCCGTAGCGGGGGGGCCGAGACCCAGTACTTC
TRBJ1-4,.,TRBV7-8,.,CASSLAPRKTSEKLFF,TGTGCCAGCAGCTTAGCTCCGAGGAAAACAAGTGAAAAACTGTTTTTT
TRBJ1-1,.,TRBV6-1,.,CASSEVGLTEAFF,TGTGCCAGCAGTGAAGTCGGGTTAACTGAAGCTTTCTTT
TRBJ1-1,few,TRBV5-8,TRBD1,CASSPYRTGGTEAFF,TGTGCCAGCAGCCCCTACAGGACAGGGGGCACTGAAGCTTTCTTT
TRBJ2-6,.,TRBV19,.,CASSINRAGANVLTF,TGTGCCAGTAGTATTAACAGGGCTGGGGCCAACGTCCTGACTTTC
TRBJ2-7,.,TRBV6-5,.,CASSGADEQYF,TGTGCCTCTTCTGGGGCGGACGAGCAGTACTTC
TRBJ2-7,.,TRBV9,.,CASSVGETRSPTWYEEQYF,TGTGCCAGCAGCGTAGGAGAGACACGCTCCCCTACGTGGTACGAGGAGCAGTACTTC
TRBJ1-1,.,TRBV28,.,CASSPLGSEAFF,TGTGCCAGCAGTCCCCTGGGGAGTGAAGCTTTCTTT
TRBJ2-1,.,TRBV5-1,TRBD2,CASSLTSGRAVNEQFF,TGCGCCAGCAGCTTGACTAGCGGGAGGGCCGTGAATGAGCAGTTCTTC
TRBJ1-1,.,TRBV29-1,TRBD1,CSVGTGGTEAFF,TGCAGCGTAGGGACAGGAGGGACTGAAGCTTTCTTT
TRBJ1-1,.,TRBV18,.,CASSLEANTEAFF,TGTGCCAGCTCACTTGAAGCGAACACTGAAGCTTTCTTT
TRBJ2-7,.,TRBV2,TRBD1,CASSEAGAGTAYEQYF,TGTGCCAGCAGTGAAGCAGGGGCCGGGACAGCCTACGAGCAGTACTTC